This T cell receptor (beta chain) was identified in a study of Tregs in tolerant kidney transplant recipients. Trimming shortened V by 3 bases and J by 4 bases, and 13 bases separated the two germline ends. The V gene's germline CDR1 is MNHNY and CDR2 SVGAGI (reference sequence). The CDR3 loop spans 14 amino acids. Assay used: immunoSEQ multiplex PCR; TCRdb lists only in-frame clones, some missing. The table records approximately 67,000 clones, about nine tenths of them present only once. This chain joins TRBV6-6 and TRBJ2-7; no clear D gene. The TCR comes from a human donor who received a combined kidney and bone marrow transplant. The source material was CD8+ T cells from blood, sampled before the transplant. CDR3 loop: CASSYQDLLYEQYF. CDR3 nucleotides: TGTGCCAGCAGTTATCAGGATTTGCTGTACGAGCAGTACTTC.